These T cell receptor beta chains were read from a single sample in a study of blood T cell repertoires in COVID-19. Using immunoSEQ multiplex PCR, the repertoire was profiled, and TCRdb retains in-frame clones only, with some absent. The table has approximately 360,000 clones, over 80% seen once; the top ten hold approximately 5%. Sequencing used PBMCs or T cells enriched from blood (not recorded which). These receptors were taken from a woman aged 45-65 years who had recovered from COVID-19. Each CDR3 is given with its conserved first and last residue. Each record gives: clone size, J gene, D gene, V gene, CDR3 DNA, CDR3 protein. D genes are given only for firm matches. Expanded clones are given a class, and other clones once, few, many or no size at all.

- | TRBJ1-2 | - | TRBV12-3/TRBV12-4 | TGTGCCAGCCGGTGGGCGGGAGCCTATGGCTACACCTTC | CASRWAGAYGYTF
once | TRBJ1-1 | - | TRBV6-5 | TGTGCCAGCAGGGGGGAGGTCAGACAAAACACTGAAGCTTTCTTT | CASRGEVRQNTEAFF
- | TRBJ2-3 | TRBD1 | TRBV29-1 | TGCAGCGTTGGCACCGGGACAGGGCGCACAGATACGCAGTATTTT | CSVGTGTGRTDTQYF
- | TRBJ2-5 | TRBD2 | TRBV6-5 | TGTGCCAGCAGCCGGAGCGGGACTCAGCAAGAGACCCAGTACTTC | CASSRSGTQQETQYF
many | TRBJ1-2 | - | TRBV4-1 | TGCGCCAGCAGCCAGACATGGGCTTCCTCTAAGGGCTACACCTTC | CASSQTWASSKGYTF
- | TRBJ2-2 | TRBD1 | TRBV9 | TGTGCCAGCAGCGTCCTTCCGGGACAGGGGGGAACCGGGGAGCTGTTTTTT | CASSVLPGQGGTGELFF
- | TRBJ1-1 | - | TRBV9 | TGTGCCAGCAGCCCGCGGACAGCGAACACTGAAGCTTTCTTT | CASSPRTANTEAFF
few | TRBJ2-7 | - | TRBV5-6 | TGTGCCAGCAGCTTCGGGACCTACGAGCAGTACTTC | CASSFGTYEQYF
- | TRBJ2-3 | - | TRBV10-3 | TGTGCCATCAAAGGCGGAGATACGCAGTATTTT | CAIKGGDTQYF
- | TRBJ2-5 | TRBD1 | TRBV24-1 | TGTGCCACCAGTGACCGGACAGGGGGCAGGGAGACCCAGTACTTC | CATSDRTGGRETQYF
- | TRBJ1-2 | TRBD1 | TRBV6-6 | TGTGCCAGCAGTCGATCGACAGGGGGCCTGAACTATGGCTACACCTTC | CASSRSTGGLNYGYTF
- | TRBJ2-5 | TRBD2 | TRBV15 | TGTGCCACCAGCAGAGTCGGCGGGAGGATGGGGCAAGAGACCCAGTACTTC | CATSRVGGRMGQETQYF
- | TRBJ2-3 | - | TRBV2 | TGTGCCAGCAGTCTCTTGGCGGGGTCTGGCACAGATACGCAGTATTTT | CASSLLAGSGTDTQYF
- | TRBJ2-7 | TRBD2 | TRBV5-1 | TGCGCCAGCAGCGGCGGGAGTTCGGACGAGCAGTACTTC | CASSGGSSDEQYF
- | TRBJ1-6 | - | TRBV6-5 | TGTGCCAGCACCCCCGGGGTGGGACCCCTCCACTTT | CASTPGVGPLHF
- | TRBJ2-3 | TRBD2 | TRBV3-1/TRBV3-2 | TGTGCCAGCAGCCAACCTACTAGCGGGGGGGCAGCAGATACGCAGTATTTT | CASSQPTSGGAADTQYF
- | TRBJ2-1 | - | TRBV5-1 | TGCGCCAGCAGCTTGACAGATCAGGAGCAGTTCTTC | CASSLTDQEQFF
- | TRBJ1-2 | - | TRBV18 | TGTGCCAGCTCACCAAAACAGGGCAGCTATGGCTACACCTTC | CASSPKQGSYGYTF
- | TRBJ2-1 | - | TRBV6-2/TRBV6-3 | TGTGCCAGCAGTTACCCCGACAGCAATGAGCAGTTCTTC | CASSYPDSNEQFF
- | TRBJ1-3 | - | TRBV9 | TGTGCCAGCAGCGTCGGCTCGACCAGGGTTTCGGGAAACACCATATATTTT | CASSVGSTRVSGNTIYF
- | TRBJ2-7 | - | TRBV19 | TGTGCCAGTAGTATAGTGTCGGGAGCCTCATACGAGCAGTACTTC | CASSIVSGASYEQYF
- | TRBJ1-3 | - | TRBV6-2/TRBV6-3 | TGTGCCAGCAGTTATGTCGTCTTGGGAAACACCATATATTTT | CASSYVVLGNTIYF
- | TRBJ1-5 | - | TRBV19 | TGTGCCAGTAGCGGGGGGGAACCCCAGCATTTT | CASSGGEPQHF
- | TRBJ2-1 | TRBD2 | TRBV6-2/TRBV6-3 | TGTGCCAGCAGTTACTATGTAACAGGGAGTACTAGCGGGAGCTCCTACAATGAGCAGTTCTTC | CASSYYVTGSTSGSSYNEQFF
many | TRBJ1-5 | - | TRBV19 | TGTGCCACCTCGAGGGGGGGGCAGGGACGGGGCAATCAGCCCCAGCATTTT | CATSRGGQGRGNQPQHF
- | TRBJ1-6 | TRBD1 | TRBV7-9 | TGTGCCAGCAGCCTTGGACAGGGTAGTTTTTCACCCCTCCACTTT | CASSLGQGSFSPLHF
- | TRBJ2-7 | TRBD2 | TRBV7-3 | TGTGCCAGCAGCTTAATGGCGGGAGAGATCTACGAGCAGTACTTC | CASSLMAGEIYEQYF
once | TRBJ1-1 | - | TRBV10-3 | TGTGCCATCAGTGAAAATCTCGGGCAGGGGATTCGAGCTTTCTTT | CAISENLGQGIRAFF
- | TRBJ1-1 | - | TRBV20-1 | TGCAGTGCCCAGGTGGAAACTGAAGCTTTCTTT | CSAQVETEAFF
- | TRBJ1-1 | - | TRBV1 | TGCACCAGCAGCCACCTCAGGGTAGGAGCTTTCTTT | CTSSHLRVGAFF
- | TRBJ1-3 | - | TRBV18 | TGTGCCAGCTCACCATCAACAGCTGGAAACACCATATATTTT | CASSPSTAGNTIYF
few | TRBJ2-1 | - | TRBV2 | TGTGCCAGCAGCCCGTTGCGCGGAGGGTCCTACAATGAGCAGTTCTTC | CASSPLRGGSYNEQFF
- | TRBJ1-4 | TRBD1 | TRBV5-1 | TGCGCCAGCAGCCACGGACAGGGGCGTGAGTCCTCAAGACGGGAAAAACTGTTTTTT | CASSHGQGRESSRREKLFF
- | TRBJ2-1 | - | TRBV5-1 | TGCGCCAGCAGCTCCGACCGAGGGAACAATGAGCAGTTCTTC | CASSSDRGNNEQFF
- | TRBJ2-2 | TRBD1 | TRBV5-1 | TGCGCCAGCAGCTTGACAGGGGGAAACACCGGGGAGCTGTTTTTT | CASSLTGGNTGELFF
- | TRBJ1-6 | - | TRBV9 | TGTGCCAGCAGCCCTCATTCGGATTCACCCCTCCACTTT | CASSPHSDSPLHF
- | TRBJ2-7 | - | TRBV7-2 | TGTGCCAGCAGCCGGAATCGGGAACCCTACGAGCAGTACTTC | CASSRNREPYEQYF
- | TRBJ2-7 | TRBD1 | TRBV5-1 | TGCGCCAGCAGCTTCGGACAGGGACGGGAGCAGTACTTC | CASSFGQGREQYF
- | TRBJ2-5 | TRBD2 | TRBV6-2/TRBV6-3 | TGTGCCAGCAGTTACTCAACTAGCGGGGGCCGCCCAGATAGAGAGACCCAGTACTTC | CASSYSTSGGRPDRETQYF
- | TRBJ1-3 | - | TRBV4-2 | TGTGCCAGCAGCCAAGAAGGAGTTGGAAACACCATATATTTT | CASSQEGVGNTIYF
- | TRBJ1-2 | - | TRBV5-4 | TGTGCCAGCAGCTTGCCAGAGAGGTTATATGGCTACACCTTC | CASSLPERLYGYTF
- | TRBJ2-2 | - | TRBV6-4 | TGTGCCAGCAGTGACTCATACCCCCCGCGGCCCCAAGGCACCGGGGAGCTGTTTTTT | CASSDSYPPRPQGTGELFF
- | TRBJ2-7 | - | TRBV9 | TGTGCCAGCAGCGTAGGAGGGGGACAACCCTACGAGCAGTACTTC | CASSVGGGQPYEQYF
- | TRBJ2-5 | - | TRBV20-1 | TGCAGTGCTACGGGCCAAGAGACCCAGTACTTC | CSATGQETQYF
- | TRBJ1-4 | TRBD1 | TRBV19 | TGTGCCACCGGCCTCCCGACAGGGCTTAATGAAAAACTGTTTTTT | CATGLPTGLNEKLFF
- | TRBJ1-1 | - | TRBV5-4 | TGTGCCAGCAGCTTTACACAGGGTAACACTGAAGCTTTCTTT | CASSFTQGNTEAFF
- | TRBJ2-1 | - | TRBV6-5 | TGTGCCAGCACCCTACTTTCTAGCTCCTACAATGAGCAGTTCTTC | CASTLLSSSYNEQFF
- | TRBJ2-7 | TRBD2 | TRBV7-8 | TGTGCCAGCAGCCGAGGACTAGCGGGGGTTGAAGAGCAGTACTTC | CASSRGLAGVEEQYF
- | TRBJ1-6 | TRBD1 | TRBV11-3 | TGTGCCAGCAGCCCAAACAGGGGGGGTAATTCACCCCTCCACTTT | CASSPNRGGNSPLHF
- | TRBJ1-5 | TRBD1 | TRBV20-1 | TGCAGTGCCAGTCGGGACAGGGGGAATCAGCCCCAGCATTTT | CSASRDRGNQPQHF
- | TRBJ2-1 | TRBD2 | TRBV11-2 | TGTGCCAGCAGGCCGACTAGCGGACAATACAATGAGCAGTTCTTC | CASRPTSGQYNEQFF
- | TRBJ1-1 | TRBD1 | TRBV10-1 | TGCGCCAGCAGAGGGACAGGGGGCGAGAACACTGAAGCTTTCTTT | CASRGTGGENTEAFF